What follows is one T cell receptor (beta chain) and its context. Its matching antigen is unknown. The record originates from a study of CD8 T cells in ankylosing spondylitis. General study points: Relatively rare in peripheral blood, disease-linked clones were also CD8+. Characteristic of ankylosing spondylitis blood, it appeared, was a TCR beta motif comprising roughly eight highly homologous variants. As reported, disease-linked clones showed significant enrichment in matched ankylosing spondylitis synovial fluid.

CDR3 length: 13 residues. The V end was cut by 1 base, the J end by 5 bases, with 11 bases between. Germline assignment: CDR1 SQVTM and CDR2 ANQGSEA. Library preparation for TCR beta used quantitative 5'-RACE with molecular barcodes. TCRdb reanalysed the 5' RACE reads using MiXCR and keeps one entry per CDR3 protein. The data hold 200,000 to 250,000 distinct CDR3 sequences, with around 24% observed a single time. The sample was blood, either unsorted or a sorted T cell fraction (not recorded which). The receptor comes from a male donor with ankylosing spondylitis or in good health (not recorded which). The chain carries TRBV29-1 and TRBJ1-1, with D unclear. The CDR3 sequence: CSVEGQKETEAFF. For the CDR3, the DNA is TGCAGCGTTGAAGGGCAGAAGGAAACTGAAGCTTTCTTT.